The TCR beta chain described here comes from a study of shared clonotypes between healthy human individuals (TCRdb year 2020). At the level of the whole study: The cohort comprised two women and a few men aged 18 to 49 years. For each donor, three plates each were used for CD4 naive and CD4 memory, two plates were used for CD8 naive, and one plate was used for CD8 memory. To estimate repertoire size and how much clonotype sharing occurs between individuals, the study deeply sequenced the blood TCR repertoires of five or six healthy adults. To increase sequencing depth and limit assay-specific biases, different laboratories used diverse techniques to prepare libraries and sequence TCR repertoires. Each donor's leukapheresis produced roughly between about 0.8 and 8.9 billion PBMCs.

This clone was seen a single time. No cognate antigen has been identified for it. Base qualities are not provided; no much larger clone lies one nucleotide away. The donors were healthy, HIV-negative adults who had no recently reported acute infections or vaccinations. Every donor was a Caucasian adult living in Nashville, Tennessee, USA. CD4+ T cells were enriched through magnetic negative selection, after which naive cells were positively selected on CD45RA and the remaining negative fraction served as the memory subset. After blood collection by leukapheresis, PBMCs were isolated using Ficoll-Histopaque density gradient centrifugation and then cryopreserved in the vapor phase of liquid nitrogen. Analytical flow cytometry was used to check the purity and quantity of every magnetically sorted T cell population. Each sorted fraction had its genomic DNA isolated and then quantified by UV absorbance on a Nanodrop 2000c.

Broad study findings and their caveats: Rarefaction of sorted-subset datasets indicated incomplete sequencing despite the large sequencing depth. Pairwise subsampling led to the expectation that sequencing depth would affect the degree of clonotype sharing among donors. Sampling was restricted to blood, and TCR repertoires in tissues likely differ from the TCR repertoires found in blood. Because the study included a small number of donors, the genetic and exposure-history diversity represented was limited. Naive subsets generally had larger estimated clonotype richness than memory subsets did. Compared with non-shared clonotypes, the clonotypes found in all four sorted-subset donors had higher generation probabilities. Across a handful of donors, approximately 5% of naive CD4, approximately 3.6% of naive CD8, approximately 2.5% of memory CD4, and about 0.4% of memory CD8 clonotypes were shared.

Using the deep immunoSEQ assay, TCR CDR3 regions were amplified from genomic DNA by multiplex PCR. Genomic DNA extracted from each cell subset was distributed evenly over all wells of several immunoSEQ 96-well plates, and each plate served as one replicate. For sorted subsets, approximately 190 ng genomic DNA, equal to some 30,000 T cell genomes, was loaded into each replicate PCR. Purified libraries were quantified with a Qubit 3.0 fluorometer, sized on a Bioanalyzer 2100, and re-quantified with the KAPA Library Quantification kit. Every immunoSEQ 96-well plate was sequenced on a separate single-read 150-cycle Illumina NextSeq 550 flow cell. Under the source paper's analysis protocol: Because only junctional sequences without quality scores were contained in the immunoSEQ output, filtering matching that applied to full-length reads could not be performed. Sequences were annotated with PyIR, a Python wrapper for IgBLAST v1.9, and V/J genes and CDR3 were assigned using IMGT germline references. Any read was removed if the V/J assignment was weak (E-value above 1e-6), the CDR3 was missing, or the read contained stop codons, out-of-frame junctions, or ambiguous translated residues. V3J clonotypes were defined by identical inferred V gene, J gene, and CDR3 amino acid sequence. To compute the percentage overlap between repertoires, the number of shared unique clonotypes was divided by the size of the smaller repertoire. RTK rarefaction, the Chao1 estimator, and Recon v2.1 estimates of unobserved clonotypes were used to assess repertoire richness. Generation probabilities were computed with OLGA for all TCRbeta clonotypes obtained by the gDNA method from several donors. TCRdb carries this immuneACCESS record with in-frame sequences only. Its versions omit some clonotypes, under half of them owing to an unresolved V gene in the studies checked, with the rest unexplained. V and J calls and clone size are copied from that table; D and trimming were computed from the DNA. The sample data list roughly 2.5 million clones, and over 85% of these were observed just once. Around 0.14% of the sample belongs to the ten largest clones.

This receptor was identified in a man aged 18 to 29 in good health. Sequenced input: naive CD4+ T cells sorted from blood. Interpreted using the paper, the cell subset or site label stands for: CD45RA+ positively selected.

The CDR3 loop reads CASSLDGGNTIYF. The DNA sequence follows: TGTGCCAGCAGCTTAGACGGAGGAAACACCATATATTTT. The chain was built from TRBV7-3 and TRBJ1-3; there is no confident call for the D gene. The CDR3 spans 13 residues, from the cysteine through the phenylalanine. CDR3 DNA is the only sequence kept; it has 39 bases, read in frame from the first base. From the germline V gene, CDR1 is SGHTA and CDR2 is FQGTGA. Trimming at the junction amounts to 2 bases on V and 4 bases on J, and the germline ends lie 6 bases apart.